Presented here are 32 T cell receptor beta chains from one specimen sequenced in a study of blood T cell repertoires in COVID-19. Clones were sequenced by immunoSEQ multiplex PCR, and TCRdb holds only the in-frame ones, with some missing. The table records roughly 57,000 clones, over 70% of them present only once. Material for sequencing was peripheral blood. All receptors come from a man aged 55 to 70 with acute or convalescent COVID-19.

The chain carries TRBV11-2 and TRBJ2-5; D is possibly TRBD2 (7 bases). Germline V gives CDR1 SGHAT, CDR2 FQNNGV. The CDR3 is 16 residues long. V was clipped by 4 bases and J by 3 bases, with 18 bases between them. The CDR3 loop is CASSWLRGGAEETQYF. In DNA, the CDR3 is TGTGCCAGCAGCTGGCTGAGGGGGGGGGCCGAAGAGACCCAGTACTTC.

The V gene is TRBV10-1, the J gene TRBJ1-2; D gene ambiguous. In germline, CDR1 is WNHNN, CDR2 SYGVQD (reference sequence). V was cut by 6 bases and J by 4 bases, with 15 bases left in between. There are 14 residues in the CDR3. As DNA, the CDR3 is TGCGCCAGCAGCACCAGGCCTTCCAGCTATGGCTACACCTTC. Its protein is CASSTRPSSYGYTF.

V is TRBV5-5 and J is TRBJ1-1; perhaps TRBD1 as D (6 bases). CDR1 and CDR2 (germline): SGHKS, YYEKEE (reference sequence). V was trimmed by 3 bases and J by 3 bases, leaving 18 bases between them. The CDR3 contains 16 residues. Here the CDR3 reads CASSSNRGAVYTEAFF. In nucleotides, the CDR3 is TGTGCCAGCAGCTCCAACCGGGGGGCAGTTTACACTGAAGCTTTCTTT.

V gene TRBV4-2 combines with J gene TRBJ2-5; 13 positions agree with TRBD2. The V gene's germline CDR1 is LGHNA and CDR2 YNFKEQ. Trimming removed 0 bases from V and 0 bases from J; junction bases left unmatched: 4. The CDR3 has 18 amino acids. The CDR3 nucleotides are TGTGCCAGCAGCCAAGAGAGGGGGACTAGCGGGGACCAAGAGACCCAGTACTTC. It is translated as CASSQERGTSGDQETQYF.

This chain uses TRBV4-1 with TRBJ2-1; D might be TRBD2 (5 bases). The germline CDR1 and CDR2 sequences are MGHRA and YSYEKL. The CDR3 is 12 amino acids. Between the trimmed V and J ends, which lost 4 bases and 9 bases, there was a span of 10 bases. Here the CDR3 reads CASSPGGGEQFF. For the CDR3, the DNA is TGCGCCAGCAGCCCCGGAGGAGGTGAGCAGTTCTTC.

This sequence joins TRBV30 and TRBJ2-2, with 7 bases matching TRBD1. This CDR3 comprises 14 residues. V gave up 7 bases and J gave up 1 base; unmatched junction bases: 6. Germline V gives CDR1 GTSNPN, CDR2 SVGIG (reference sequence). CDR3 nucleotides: TGTGCCTACAACCGGGACAGGAACACCGGGGAGCTGTTTTTT. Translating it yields CAYNRDRNTGELFF.

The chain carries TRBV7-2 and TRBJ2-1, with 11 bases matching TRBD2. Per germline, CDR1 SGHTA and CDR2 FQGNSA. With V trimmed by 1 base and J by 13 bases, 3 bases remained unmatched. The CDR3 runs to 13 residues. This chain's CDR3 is CASSLELAGGQFF. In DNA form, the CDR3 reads TGTGCCAGCAGCTTAGAGCTAGCGGGGGGTCAGTTCTTC.

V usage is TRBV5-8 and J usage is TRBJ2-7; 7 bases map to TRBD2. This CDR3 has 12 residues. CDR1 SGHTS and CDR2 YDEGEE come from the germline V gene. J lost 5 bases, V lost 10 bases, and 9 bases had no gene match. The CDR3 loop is CAETSVKDEQYF. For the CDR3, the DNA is TGTGCCGAAACTAGCGTCAAGGACGAGCAGTACTTC.

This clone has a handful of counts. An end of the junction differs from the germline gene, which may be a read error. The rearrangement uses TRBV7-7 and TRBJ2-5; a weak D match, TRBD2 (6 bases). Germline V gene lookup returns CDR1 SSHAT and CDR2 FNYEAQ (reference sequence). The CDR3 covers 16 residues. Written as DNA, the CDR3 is TGTGCTAGCAGCTTAGCGGTTATCCAGGGTGGGGAGACCCAGTACTTC. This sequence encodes CASSLAVIQGGETQYF.

In DNA form, the CDR3 reads TGCGCCAGCAGGACTAGCGGGGGGAACACCGGGGAGCTGTTTTTT. Protein: CASRTSGGNTGELFF. The rearrangement links TRBV5-1 to TRBJ2-2, with TRBD2 identical over 12 bases. With V trimmed by 5 bases and J by 1 base, 0 bases remained unmatched. Germline lookup yields CDR1 SGHRS and CDR2 YFSETQ. The CDR3 has 15 residues.

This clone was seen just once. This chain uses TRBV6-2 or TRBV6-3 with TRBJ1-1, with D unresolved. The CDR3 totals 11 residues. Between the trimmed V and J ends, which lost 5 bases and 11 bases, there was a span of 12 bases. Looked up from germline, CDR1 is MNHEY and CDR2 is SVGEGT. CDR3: CASSVGLAAFF. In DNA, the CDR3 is TGTGCCAGCAGTGTAGGACTGGCCGCTTTCTTT.

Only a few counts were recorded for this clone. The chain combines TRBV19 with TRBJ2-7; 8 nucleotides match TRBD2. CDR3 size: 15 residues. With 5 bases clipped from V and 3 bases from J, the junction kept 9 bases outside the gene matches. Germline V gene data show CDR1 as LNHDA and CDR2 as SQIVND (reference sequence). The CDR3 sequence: CASSSSGTSRYEQYF. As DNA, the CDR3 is TGTGCCAGTAGTTCTTCCGGGACTAGTCGCTACGAGCAGTACTTC.

As DNA, the CDR3 is TGTGCCAGCTCACCACTAGCGGGGGTCAATGAGCAGTTCTTC. Protein sequence: CASSPLAGVNEQFF. This rearrangement joins TRBV18 to TRBJ2-1; 9 nucleotides line up with TRBD2. The CDR3 has 14 amino acids. The germline gives CDR1 KGHSH, CDR2 LQKENI. V gave up 1 base and J gave up 6 bases; unmatched junction bases: 1. Complete variable domain (other parts from reference TRBV18 and TRBJ2-1): NAGVMQNPRHLVRRRGQEARLRCSPMKGHSHVYWYRQLPEEGLKFMVYLQKENIIDESGMPKERFSAEFPKEGPSILRIQQVVRGDSAAYFCASSPLAGVNEQFFGPGTRLTVL.

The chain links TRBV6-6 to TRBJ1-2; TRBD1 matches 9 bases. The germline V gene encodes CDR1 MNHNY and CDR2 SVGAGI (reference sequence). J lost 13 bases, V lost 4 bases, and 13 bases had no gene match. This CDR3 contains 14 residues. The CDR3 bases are TGTGCCAGCAGTTCCGGGACAGGGTCGAGCTCGCGCACCTTC. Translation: CASSSGTGSSSRTF.

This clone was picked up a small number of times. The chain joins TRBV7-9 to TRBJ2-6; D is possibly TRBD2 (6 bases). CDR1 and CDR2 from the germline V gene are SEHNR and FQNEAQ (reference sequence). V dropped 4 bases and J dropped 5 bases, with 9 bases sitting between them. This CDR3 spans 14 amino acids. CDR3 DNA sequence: TGTGCCAGCAGCTCTGCGGGGAGGGCCAACGTCCTGACTTTC. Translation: CASSSAGRANVLTF.

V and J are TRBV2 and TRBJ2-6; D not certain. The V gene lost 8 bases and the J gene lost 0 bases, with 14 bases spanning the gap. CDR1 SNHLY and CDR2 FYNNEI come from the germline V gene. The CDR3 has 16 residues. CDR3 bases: TGTGCCAGCGGTCGACCGGGTAGCTCTGGGGCCAACGTCCTGACTTTC. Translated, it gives CASGRPGSSGANVLTF.

CDR3 protein: CASSPEEGAKGPQHF. The CDR3, as DNA: TGTGCCAGCTCACCAGAGGAGGGGGCGAAGGGGCCCCAGCATTTT. The J gene is TRBJ1-5, the V gene TRBV18, with 7 bases fitting TRBD1. V was pared by 2 bases and J by 9 bases, with 10 bases of the junction left unmatched. Per the germline V gene, CDR1 is KGHSH and CDR2 is LQKENI. This CDR3 has 15 residues.

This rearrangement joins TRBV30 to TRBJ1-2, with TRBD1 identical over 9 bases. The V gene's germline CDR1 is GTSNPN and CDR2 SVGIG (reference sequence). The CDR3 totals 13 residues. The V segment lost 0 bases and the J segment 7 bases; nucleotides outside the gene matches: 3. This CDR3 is CAWSVRQGGGYTF. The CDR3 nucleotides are TGTGCCTGGAGTGTTAGACAGGGGGGTGGCTACACCTTC.

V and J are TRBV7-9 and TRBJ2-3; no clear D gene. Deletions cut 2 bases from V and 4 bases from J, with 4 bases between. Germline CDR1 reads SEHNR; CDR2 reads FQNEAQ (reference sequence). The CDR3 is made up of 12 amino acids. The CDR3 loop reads CASSLYPDTQYF. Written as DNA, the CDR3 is TGTGCCAGCAGCTTATATCCAGATACGCAGTATTTT.

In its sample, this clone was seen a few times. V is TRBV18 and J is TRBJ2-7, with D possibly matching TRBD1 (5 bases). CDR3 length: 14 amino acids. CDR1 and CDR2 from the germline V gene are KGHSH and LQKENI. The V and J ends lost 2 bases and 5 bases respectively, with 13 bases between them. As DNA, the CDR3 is TGTGCCAGCTCACCAAGCAGGGTCGTCGACGAGCAGTACTTC. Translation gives CASSPSRVVDEQYF. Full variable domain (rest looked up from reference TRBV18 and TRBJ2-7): NAGVMQNPRHLVRRRGQEARLRCSPMKGHSHVYWYRQLPEEGLKFMVYLQKENIIDESGMPKERFSAEFPKEGPSILRIQQVVRGDSAAYFCASSPSRVVDEQYFGPGTRLTVT.

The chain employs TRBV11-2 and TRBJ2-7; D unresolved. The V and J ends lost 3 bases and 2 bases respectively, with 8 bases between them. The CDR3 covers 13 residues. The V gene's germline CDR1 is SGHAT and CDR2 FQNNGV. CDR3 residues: CASSLNTPYEQYF. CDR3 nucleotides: TGTGCCAGCAGCTTGAACACCCCCTACGAGCAGTACTTC.

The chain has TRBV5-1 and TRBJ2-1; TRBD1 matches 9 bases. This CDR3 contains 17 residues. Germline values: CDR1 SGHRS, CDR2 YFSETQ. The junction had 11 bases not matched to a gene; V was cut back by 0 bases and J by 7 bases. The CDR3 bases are TGCGCCAGCAGCTTGGACTCCGGAGGGGACAGGGAAAATGAGCAGTTCTTC. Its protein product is CASSLDSGGDRENEQFF.

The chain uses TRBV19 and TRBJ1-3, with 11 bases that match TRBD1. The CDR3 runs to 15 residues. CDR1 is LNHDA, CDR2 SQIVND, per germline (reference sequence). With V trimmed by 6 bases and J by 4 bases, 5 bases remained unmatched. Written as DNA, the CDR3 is TGTGCCAGTAGCGGACAGGGGGCGAGGGGAAACACCATATATTTT. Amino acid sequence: CASSGQGARGNTIYF.

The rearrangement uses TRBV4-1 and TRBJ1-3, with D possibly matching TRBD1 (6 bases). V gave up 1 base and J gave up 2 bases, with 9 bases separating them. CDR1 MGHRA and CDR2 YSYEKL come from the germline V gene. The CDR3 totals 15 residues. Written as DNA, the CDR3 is TGCGCCAGCAGCCAAGTCCACAGGGCTGGAAACACCATATATTTT. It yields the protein CASSQVHRAGNTIYF.

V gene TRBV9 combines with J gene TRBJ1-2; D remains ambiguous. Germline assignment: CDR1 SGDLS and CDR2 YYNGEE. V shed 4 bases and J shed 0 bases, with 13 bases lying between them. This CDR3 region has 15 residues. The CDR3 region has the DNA TGTGCCAGCAGCCCCCAGCGCGAGGCTAACTATGGCTACACCTTC. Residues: CASSPQREANYGYTF.

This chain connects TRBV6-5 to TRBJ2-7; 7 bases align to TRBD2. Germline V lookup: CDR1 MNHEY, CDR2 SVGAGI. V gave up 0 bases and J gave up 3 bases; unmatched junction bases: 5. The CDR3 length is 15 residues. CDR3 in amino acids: CASSYSGGLVYEQYF. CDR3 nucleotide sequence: TGTGCCAGCAGTTACTCGGGGGGGTTAGTCTACGAGCAGTACTTC.

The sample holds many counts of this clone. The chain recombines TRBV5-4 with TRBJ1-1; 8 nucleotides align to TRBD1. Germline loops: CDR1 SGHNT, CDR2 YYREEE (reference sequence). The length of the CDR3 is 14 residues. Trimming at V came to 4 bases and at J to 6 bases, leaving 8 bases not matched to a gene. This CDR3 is CASSLDRGAAEAFF. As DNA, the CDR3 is TGTGCCAGCAGCCTTGACAGGGGCGCCGCTGAAGCTTTCTTT.

This CDR3 is CASSLEGTQYF. The CDR3 DNA sequence: TGCGCCAGCAGCTTAGAGGGTACGCAGTATTTT. The chain joins TRBV5-1 to TRBJ2-3, with a tentative D call TRBD2 (5 bases). Germline-derived CDR1 and CDR2 are SGHRS and YFSETQ. This CDR3 comprises 11 residues. V was cut by 2 bases and J by 8 bases, with 6 bases left in between.

CDR3 amino acids: CASSPWTGENTGELFF. CDR3 DNA: TGTGCCAGCAGCCCATGGACAGGAGAGAACACCGGGGAGCTGTTTTTT. V is TRBV13 and J is TRBJ2-2; 7 bases agree with TRBD1. The CDR3 contains 16 residues. Per the germline V gene, CDR1 is PRHDT and CDR2 is FYEKMQ (reference sequence). V trimming: 5 bases; J trimming: 1 base; junction bases outside the gene matches: 7.

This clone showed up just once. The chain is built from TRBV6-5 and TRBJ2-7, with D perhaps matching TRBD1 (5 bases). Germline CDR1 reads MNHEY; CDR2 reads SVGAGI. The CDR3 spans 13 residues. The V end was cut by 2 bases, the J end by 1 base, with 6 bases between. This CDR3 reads CASSYRGSYEQYF. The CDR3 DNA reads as TGTGCCAGCAGTTACAGGGGATCCTACGAGCAGTACTTC.

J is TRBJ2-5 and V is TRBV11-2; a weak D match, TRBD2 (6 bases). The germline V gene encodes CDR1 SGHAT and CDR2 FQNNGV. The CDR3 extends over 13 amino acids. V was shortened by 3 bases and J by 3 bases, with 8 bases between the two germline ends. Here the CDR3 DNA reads TGTGCCAGCAGCTTGGGGACTGAAGAGACCCAGTACTTC. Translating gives CASSLGTEETQYF.

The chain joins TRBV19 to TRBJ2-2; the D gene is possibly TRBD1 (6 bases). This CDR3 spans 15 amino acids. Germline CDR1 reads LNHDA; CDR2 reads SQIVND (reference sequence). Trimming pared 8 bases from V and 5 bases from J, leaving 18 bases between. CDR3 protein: CASQAGTQITGELFF. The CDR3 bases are TGTGCCAGTCAAGCCGGGACACAAATTACCGGGGAGCTGTTTTTT.